The entry that follows covers one T cell receptor (beta chain) sequence. Its antigen is still unknown. A read error may produce the germline difference seen at one junction end. Total RNA and DNA were co-extracted without cell sorting from 20-30 mg of bulk tissue using the AllPrep DNA/RNA mini kit. Roughly five patients with histopathologically diagnosed primary liver carcinoma underwent surgical resection in China between November 2015 and early 2016. Patients had chronic HBV infection and were treatment-naive at sampling. Each tumor was sampled at five spatially separated regions: the tumor centre plus the superior, inferior, left-lateral and right-lateral poles. According to histology, viable tumor cells made up more than 85% of every tumor sample. Each fresh piece of tumor and adjacent tissue was cut in two, with one half stored in RNAlater at -80 degrees C and the other half sent for histology.

The data originate from a study of tumor-infiltrating lymphocytes in primary liver carcinoma (dated by TCRdb to the late 2010s). About the study as a whole: Of the five patients (three men and two women, aged 30 to 69 years), four had hepatocellular carcinoma and one had combined HCC and intrahepatic cholangiocarcinoma. Technical replicate repertoires showed high reproducibility, with mean shared-clone rates around 0.9 and correlation coefficients above 0.95. The tumors of the five patients were staged as T1-T3 N0M0, with maximum diameters ranging from roughly 4.2 to 11 cm. A total of roughly 35 specimens from 5 patients underwent TCRbeta repertoire sequencing, comprising some 25 tumor regions, 5 adjacent noncancerous liver tissues and 5 peripheral blood samples. To link TCRbeta repertoire diversity to the local molecular phenotype, the 25 or so tumor region samples were profiled with Agilent mRNA microarrays. For each liver tumor, the study sampled five regions along with adjacent normal tissue and blood, and applied TCRbeta repertoire sequencing, expression microarrays and whole-exome sequencing. Each sample produced about 3.5 to 7.5 million productive TCRbeta reads, and read depth showed no significant difference between tissue types. What the research found in general, with its limitations: Repertoire overlap was found to be higher between tumor regions (mean around 35%) than between tumor-adjacent (roughly 17%) or tumor-blood (around 14%) pairs, consistent with antigen-driven expansion. Since the samples were bulk and unsorted, there was no way to compare CD4+ and CD8+ T cell repertoires. Only about 7-24% of top clones were present in all five regions of a tumor, suggesting spatial heterogeneity of tumor-infiltrating T cells. The study included only four to six patients, and the authors note findings should be validated in a larger study. Only the TCR beta chain was sequenced, so true repertoire diversity is likely underestimated because unpaired alpha chains were not captured. A significantly larger repertoire fraction was made up by the top 250 clones in tumors than in blood (p = 0.039).

The CDR3 measures 17 amino acids from cysteine to phenylalanine. The read is trimmed to its CDR3 DNA, 51 bases read in frame from base 1. The germline V gene (reference sequence) specifies MNHNY as CDR1 and SVGAGI as CDR2. A constant-region primer and ProtoScript II reverse transcriptase were used to reverse-transcribe TCRbeta-specific cDNA from about 500 ng total RNA. TCRbeta libraries were built with three nested multiplex PCR rounds, a slightly modified ARM-PCR procedure. Each of the first two PCR rounds ran for about 10 cycles and used multiplex TRBV1-TRBV30 forward primers together with a Cbeta reverse primer. Sample barcodes and Illumina adapters were added in a final 25-cycle PCR with Deep VentR polymerase. Before sequencing, amplicons of 200-500 bp were purified from gel using a QIAquick gel extraction kit. The TCRbeta amplicons were sequenced with 250-bp paired-end reads on an Illumina HiSeq 2500. Processing in the source paper ran as follows. Reads were quality-trimmed with Trimmomatic v0.33, and paired reads were merged with FLASH v1.2.11 to recover full CDR3 sequences. MiGEC v1.2.1b assigned V, D and J germline segments to the rearranged TCRbeta sequences. Clonotype statistics and Shannon-Wiener diversity indices were computed with VDJtools v1.0.0. Except for diversity analysis, only each sample's 250 most abundant clonotypes were used in subsequent analyses to reduce sampling bias. Using fastp at Q25 and MiXCR, TCRdb reprocessed the public reads and kept productive beta chains. Rows are unified per CDR3 protein, each entry keeping the most common DNA and genes. TCRdb, not the authors, supplied the V and J calls. The sample contains around 190,000 distinct CDR3 sequences, roughly 80% of them found a single time. 15% to 20% of the sample is held by the ten biggest clonotypes.

The sequence links TRBV6-6 to TRBJ2-4; 11 central bases correspond to TRBD2. Sequences were obtained from tumor tissue from primary liver carcinoma. The receptor was isolated from a man aged 40-50 years with primary liver carcinoma and hepatitis B virus infection. CDR3 sequence: CVSSHETSGIAKNIQYF. The DNA reads as follows: TGTGTCAGCAGTCATGAGACTAGCGGGATAGCCAAAAACATTCAGTACTTC.